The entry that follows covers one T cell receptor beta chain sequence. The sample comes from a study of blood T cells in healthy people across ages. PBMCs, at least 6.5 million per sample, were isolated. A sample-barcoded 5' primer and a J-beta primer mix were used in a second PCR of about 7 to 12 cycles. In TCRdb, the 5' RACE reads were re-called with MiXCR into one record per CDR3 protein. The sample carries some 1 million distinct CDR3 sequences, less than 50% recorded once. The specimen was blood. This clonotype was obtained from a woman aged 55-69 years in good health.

In DNA, the CDR3 is TGCAGTGCTAGAGATCCCAGCGGGAGGGCCACAGATACGCAGTATTTT. Its protein product is CSARDPSGRATDTQYF. The V and J genes are TRBV20-1 and TRBJ2-3, with 10 bases matching TRBD2. CDR3 size: 16 residues. Trimming cost V 0 bases and J 2 bases; bases outside gene matches: 5. Per germline, CDR1 DFQATT and CDR2 SNEGSKA (reference sequence).